These 14 T cell receptor beta chains came from one sample sequenced in a study of cytomegalovirus exposure and HLA in healthy donors. The PCR made use of 60 Vbeta and 13 Jbeta primers. Clones were read by immunoSEQ multiplex PCR, and TCRdb kept only the in-frame ones, dropping some. The sample lists some 200,000 clones, about 74% occurring once. What was sequenced was PBMCs. The receptors were sampled from a man in his forties in good health and CMV-seronegative.

The chain employs TRBV2 and TRBJ2-5; 9 bases align to TRBD1. CDR3 length: 15 residues. The J segment lost 1 base and the V segment lost 7 bases, leaving 7 bases of the junction unmatched. Germline V gives CDR1 SNHLY, CDR2 FYNNEI. The CDR3 sequence is CASTFGTGTQETQYF. The CDR3 nucleotides are TGTGCCAGCACTTTTGGGACAGGGACCCAAGAGACCCAGTACTTC. Full variable domain (remainder filled in from reference TRBV2 and TRBJ2-5): EPEVTQTPSHQVTQMGQEVILRCVPISNHLYFYWYRQILGQKVEFLVSFYNNEISEKSEIFDDQFSVERPDGSNFTLKIRSTKLEDSAMYFCASTFGTGTQETQYFGPGTRLLVL.

The V and J genes are TRBV7-9 and TRBJ2-1; 11 bases match TRBD2. Trimming took 4 bases from V and 2 from J; bases not matched to a gene: 1. From germline, CDR1 is SEHNR and CDR2 FQNEAQ (reference sequence). This CDR3 is built from 15 residues. The CDR3 protein is CASSSSGGTYNEQFF. As DNA, the CDR3 is TGTGCCAGCAGCTCTAGCGGGGGGACCTACAATGAGCAGTTCTTC.

This clone has just a few counts. J is TRBJ2-7 and V is TRBV6-5; D possibly corresponds to TRBD2 (6 bases). CDR3 length equals 15 residues. Trimming left V 0 bases short and J 2 bases short, with 11 bases between. Germline V gene sequence: CDR1 MNHEY, CDR2 SVGAGI. Here the CDR3 reads CASSYSGRGTYEQYF. CDR3 nucleotides: TGTGCCAGCAGTTACTCCGGTCGGGGGACCTACGAGCAGTACTTC.

This clone came up a few times. V gene TRBV30 combines with J gene TRBJ1-2; perhaps TRBD1 as D (6 bases). Looked up from germline, CDR1 is GTSNPN and CDR2 is SVGIG (reference sequence). The V and J ends lost 5 bases and 4 bases respectively, with 11 bases between them. CDR3 size: 12 residues. The CDR3, as DNA: TGTGCCTGGGGGAGGGACATCTATGGCTACACCTTC. It is translated as CAWGRDIYGYTF.

The chain joins TRBV5-1 to TRBJ2-5, with D unresolved. Matching the DNA end better, TRBJ2-7 makes the J call doubtful. There are 13 residues in the CDR3. Germline CDR1 is SGHRS and CDR2 is YFSETQ. Here the CDR3 DNA reads TGCGCCAGCAGCTTGGGGAGTCCTAACGAGCAGTACTTC. It yields the protein CASSLGSPNEQYF.

This clone came up many times. This chain connects TRBV6-1 to TRBJ2-7; 7 bases line up with TRBD1. The CDR3 extends over 12 amino acids. The V gene's germline CDR1 is MNHNS and CDR2 SASEGT. After removal of 9 bases from V and 2 bases from J, the junction contained 4 bases not matched to a gene. The CDR3 region has the DNA TGTGCCAGTACGGGACAGCCCTACGAGCAGTACTTC. This encodes CASTGQPYEQYF.

The V call is TRBV6-6, the J call TRBJ2-7; the D gene is possibly TRBD2 (6 bases). Trimming pared 6 bases from V and 4 bases from J, leaving 19 bases between. Germline lookup yields CDR1 MNHNY and CDR2 SVGAGI (reference sequence). The CDR3 is 15 amino acids. DNA for the CDR3: TGTGCCAGCAGGGCCCGCGGGACGGCTACTTACGAGCAGTACTTC. This translates into CASRARGTATYEQYF.

The chain has TRBV5-1 and TRBJ1-2; D is uncertain. Trimming removed 4 bases at V and 3 bases at J, with 13 bases between. Germline CDR1 and CDR2: SGHRS and YFSETQ. The CDR3 has 14 residues. CDR3 residues: CASSPSQADYGYTF. DNA of the CDR3: TGCGCCAGCAGCCCCTCCCAGGCAGACTATGGCTACACCTTC.

This clone has only a few counts. The chain joins TRBV28 to TRBJ2-7, with D perhaps TRBD1 (6 bases). The CDR3 sequence is 14 residues long. The V gene's germline CDR1 is MDHEN and CDR2 SYDVKM. Trimming stripped 5 bases from V and 2 bases from J, with 13 bases between. The CDR3 region has the DNA TGTGCCAGCAGTACAGGGCTCAGTGCCTACGAGCAGTACTTC. Translation: CASSTGLSAYEQYF.

V is TRBV19 and J is TRBJ2-3, with 12 nucleotides matching TRBD2. The CDR3 totals 17 residues. Looked up from germline, CDR1 is LNHDA and CDR2 is SQIVND (reference sequence). The V segment lost 0 bases and the J segment 3 bases; nucleotides outside the gene matches: 4. The CDR3 reads CASSIDRLAGGTDTQYF. Here the CDR3 DNA reads TGTGCCAGTAGTATAGATCGGCTAGCGGGGGGGACAGATACGCAGTATTTT.

This clone has more than one count but fewer than ten. The J gene is TRBJ1-2, the V gene TRBV28; 8 bases are shared with TRBD1. The CDR3 length is 13 residues. With 6 bases clipped from V and 3 bases from J, the junction kept 3 bases outside the gene matches. Germline CDR1 and CDR2: MDHEN and SYDVKM. CDR3 amino acids: CASRTGGDYGYTF. CDR3 DNA sequence: TGTGCCAGCAGAACAGGGGGAGACTATGGCTACACCTTC.

V usage is TRBV12-5 and J usage is TRBJ2-5, with a weak D call TRBD2 (5 bases). The CDR3 is 13 residues long. CDR1 is LGHNT, CDR2 FRNRAP, per germline. V was clipped by 0 bases and J by 5 bases, with 7 bases between them. The CDR3, as DNA: TGTGCTAGTGGTTTGGTACGAGGGGAGACCCAGTACTTC. Translating it yields CASGLVRGETQYF.

There are a few counts of this clone. The chain carries TRBV21-1 and TRBJ1-2. TRBV21-1 constitutes a pseudogene. The CDR3 spans 15 residues. The CDR3 region is CASSRPGPGGYGYTF. DNA of the CDR3: TGTGCCAGCAGCAGACCGGGCCCGGGGGGCTATGGCTACACCTTC.

The J gene is TRBJ2-1, the V gene TRBV27; TRBD2 matches at 11 bases. The CDR3 loop spans 15 amino acids. Trimming at V came to 0 bases and at J to 9 bases, leaving 4 bases not matched to a gene. Looked up from germline, CDR1 is MNHEY and CDR2 is SMNVEV (reference sequence). CDR3 sequence reads: CASSLSSGTSGEQFF. The CDR3 bases are TGTGCCAGCAGTTTATCGTCCGGGACTAGCGGTGAGCAGTTCTTC.